This T cell receptor beta chain was sequenced in a study of shared clonotypes between healthy human individuals. A note on this clone: The antigen remains undetermined.

Trimming cost V 1 base and J 9 bases; bases outside gene matches: 7. The CDR3 runs 15 residues. CDR1 and CDR2 (germline): MGHRA, YSYEKL. Study-wide findings and caveats: Clonotypes shared by all four donors outscored non-shared clonotypes in generation probability.

The table came from immunoSEQ multiplex PCR; TCRdb's copy has only in-frame clones and leaves some out. The table shows some 2.1 million clones, with approximately 94% occurring only once. Naive CD8 populations comprised CD45RO-negative cells positively selected for CCR7, excluding terminally differentiated effector memory CD45RA+ cells. This chain joins TRBV4-1 and TRBJ1-5; the match to TRBD1 covers 9 bases. Specimen: naive CD8+ T cells sorted from blood. This clonotype originated in a man aged 18 to 29 in good health. CDR3 bases: TGCGCCAGCAGCCAAGCGAGACAGGGGGAATGGCCCCAGCATTTT. Protein sequence: CASSQARQGEWPQHF.